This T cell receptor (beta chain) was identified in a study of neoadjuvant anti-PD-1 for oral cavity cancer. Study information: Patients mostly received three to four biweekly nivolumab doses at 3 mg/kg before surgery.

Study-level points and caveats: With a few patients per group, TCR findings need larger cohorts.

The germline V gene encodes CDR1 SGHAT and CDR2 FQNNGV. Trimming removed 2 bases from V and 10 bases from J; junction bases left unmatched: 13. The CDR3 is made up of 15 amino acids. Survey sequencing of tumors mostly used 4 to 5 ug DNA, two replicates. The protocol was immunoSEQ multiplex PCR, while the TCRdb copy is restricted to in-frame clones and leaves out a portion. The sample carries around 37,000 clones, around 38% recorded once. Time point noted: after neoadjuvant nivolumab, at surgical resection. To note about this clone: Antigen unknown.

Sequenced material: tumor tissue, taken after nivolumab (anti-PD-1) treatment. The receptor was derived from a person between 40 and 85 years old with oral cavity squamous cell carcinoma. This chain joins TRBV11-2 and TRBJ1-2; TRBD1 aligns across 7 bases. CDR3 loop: CASSLLRPDQGDYTF. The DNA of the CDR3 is TGTGCCAGCAGCTTATTACGGCCCGACCAGGGGGACTACACCTTC.